Below, 4 T cell receptor beta chains from the same sample are listed, as sequenced in a study of blood T cell repertoires in COVID-19 (dated by TCRdb to the early 2020s). The receptor library was made with the immunoSEQ multiplex PCR assay. Sourced from immuneACCESS, this table was stored by TCRdb with only in-frame sequences that have V and J called. A share of the clones is absent; for the studies checked, an unresolved V gene accounts for under half, and the remainder has no known explanation. The sample records under 500,000 clones, 87% of which are singletons. The ten most abundant clones make up roughly 1.9% of the sample. The sample consisted of PBMCs or T cells enriched from blood (not recorded which). These receptors all come from a woman aged 18-29 years with acute COVID-19.

The chain combines TRBV27 with TRBJ2-3; D unresolved. The germline CDR1 and CDR2 sequences are MNHEY and SMNVEV (reference sequence). The CDR3 loop spans 15 amino acids. V lost 2 bases and J 1 base, leaving 10 bases between the germline ends. The CDR3 sequence: CASSLVATRTDTQYF. The CDR3 nucleotides are TGTGCCAGCAGTTTAGTAGCAACCCGCACAGATACGCAGTATTTT.

This chain links TRBV5-4 with TRBJ2-3, with TRBD2 matching over 10 bases. Germline lookup yields CDR1 SGHNT and CDR2 YYREEE (reference sequence). Trimming removed 4 bases from V and 0 bases from J; junction bases left unmatched: 2. The CDR3 is made up of 15 amino acids. CDR3 bases: TGTGCCAGCAGCCGGGGACTAGCGAGCACAGATACGCAGTATTTT. Its protein product is CASSRGLASTDTQYF.

This chain connects TRBV7-2 to TRBJ2-1; TRBD1 matches at 11 bases. The CDR3 spans 16 residues. V lost 3 bases to trimming and J lost 7 bases; unmatched junction nucleotides: 8. Germline CDR1 is SGHTA and CDR2 is FQGNSA. The CDR3 spells CASSFRGTGGRNEQFF. In nucleotides, the CDR3 is TGTGCCAGCAGCTTCAGGGGGACAGGGGGTAGGAATGAGCAGTTCTTC.

The rearrangement links TRBV4-3 to TRBJ1-3, with D perhaps matching TRBD1 (5 bases). Germline V gives CDR1 LGHNA, CDR2 YSLEER. Trimming left V 4 bases short and J 10 bases short, with 14 bases between. The CDR3 consists of 13 residues. The CDR3 sequence is CASSPGDSDTIYF. The CDR3 nucleotides are TGCGCCAGCAGCCCAGGCGACAGTGATACCATATATTTT.